The 26 T cell receptor beta chains in this list originate from one sample, sequenced in a study of tissue T cells after allogeneic stem cell transplantation. Sequencing was performed with immunoSEQ multiplex PCR; in TCRdb, only in-frame clones are kept and a portion is missing. The data contain 20,000 to 25,000 clones, around 70% of them singletons. The sequenced sample consisted of spleen. Receptor source: a female BALB/c mouse in good health. Strain MHC haplotype: H2-d.

On this clone itself: Gene names and germline refer to mouse. The read is 1 residue too short to cover the CDR3 end, so that end is filled in from the germline J gene. This chain uses TRBV13-2 with TRBJ2-3; D may be TRBD1 or TRBD2 (5 bases each). This CDR3 has 16 residues. Germline assignment: CDR1 NNHNN and CDR2 SYGAGS (reference sequence). Trimming took off 5 bases at V and 0 bases at J, with 16 bases between the two ends. CDR3: CASGPSWGPSAETLYF. Incomplete CDR3 DNA: TGTGCCAGCGGGCCCTCTTGGGGACCTAGTGCAGAAACGCTGTAT.

With regard to this clone: Mouse gene names and germline throughout. The sequenced fragment ends 1 residue before the CDR3 boundary, so the rest is inferred from the germline J gene. The J gene is TRBJ2-5, the V gene TRBV1, with a possible D match to TRBD1 (5 bases). V gave up 4 bases and J gave up 4 bases, with 9 bases separating them. Germline CDR1 NSQYPW, CDR2 LRSPGD (reference sequence). The CDR3 is 13 residues long. The sequenced CDR3 bases are TGCACCTGCAGTGGAGGACAAAAAGACACCCAGTAC. Its translation: CTCSGGQKDTQY. The CDR3 as a whole reads CTCSGGQKDTQYF.

In regard to this clone: Here the gene names and germline are mouse. From the germline J gene comes the end of the CDR3, since the read stops 1 residue before it. The chain has TRBV13-2 and TRBJ1-1, with D perhaps matching TRBD1 (5 bases). The V gene lost 3 bases and the J gene lost 0 bases, with 6 bases spanning the gap. In germline, CDR1 is NNHNN, CDR2 SYGAGS (reference sequence). This CDR3 spans 13 amino acids. The sequenced CDR3 bases are TGTGCCAGCGGTGCGGGGGCAAACACAGAAGTCTTC. Protein product: CASGAGANTEVF. The full-length CDR3 reads as CASGAGANTEVFF.

Turning to this clone: The gene names given are mouse names. Read data end 1 residue before the CDR3 end; the end is taken from the germline J gene. This rearrangement joins TRBV1 to TRBJ2-5; 10 bases map to TRBD2. Looked up from germline, CDR1 is NSQYPW and CDR2 is LRSPGD (reference sequence). The CDR3 spans 14 residues. V was clipped by 4 bases and J by 2 bases; unmatched bases: 0. CDR3 DNA, as far as it was read: TGCACCTGCAGTGGGGACTGGGGCCAAGACACCCAGTAC. As protein: CTCSGDWGQDTQY. The whole CDR3 protein reads CTCSGDWGQDTQYF.

Turning to this clone: Mouse gene names and germline throughout. The read halts 1 residue ahead of the CDR3 end, with the missing end drawn from the germline J gene. This sequence joins TRBV4 and TRBJ2-1; 8 bases align to TRBD2. J gave up 1 base and V 4 bases, and 3 bases lay outside the gene matches. The CDR3 loop spans 15 amino acids. The germline V gene encodes CDR1 LGHDT and CDR2 YNNKQL (reference sequence). The CDR3 reads CASSLDWVNYAEQFF. CDR3 DNA, as far as it was read: TGTGCCAGCAGCTTGGACTGGGTAAACTATGCTGAGCAGTTC.

Of note for this clone: The gene names given are mouse names. The CDR3 end is not reached by the read, which stops 1 residue before it; the germline J gene fills it in. This chain uses TRBV13-2 with TRBJ2-4; D possibly corresponds to TRBD1 (5 bases). V was trimmed by 2 bases and J by 0 bases, leaving 10 bases between them. CDR1 and CDR2 from the germline V gene are NNHNN and SYGAGS (reference sequence). CDR3 length: 15 residues. CDR3 bases read: TGTGCCAGCGGTGACCAGGGAGATAGTCAAAACACCTTGTAC. Protein product: CASGDQGDSQNTLY. In full, the CDR3 is CASGDQGDSQNTLYF.

There are a few counts of this clone. Genes here carry mouse names. The read finishes 1 residue shy of the CDR3 end, and the germline J gene is used to complete it. V gene TRBV13-3 combines with J gene TRBJ1-2; D remains unclear. Germline V CDR1 and CDR2: NNHDY, SYVADS. The V end was cut by 5 bases, the J end by 0 bases, with 8 bases between. The CDR3 consists of 13 residues. The CDR3 loop reads CASRQNPNSDYTF. The covered CDR3 bases are TGTGCCAGCAGACAAAATCCAAACTCCGACTACACC.

Notes on this clone: Genes here carry mouse names. The read comes to an end 1 residue before the CDR3 does, leaving the germline J gene to fill in the end. This chain uses TRBV20 with TRBJ2-5; maybe TRBD1 (5 bases). CDR3 size: 13 residues. Germline V gene lookup returns CDR1 GFQATS and CDR2 STVNSAI. Trimming stripped 6 bases from V and 0 bases from J, with 10 bases between. CDR3 sequence: CGARRGNQDTQYF. The sequenced part of the CDR3 DNA is TGTGGTGCCCGGAGGGGTAACCAAGACACCCAGTAC.

With regard to this clone: The listed genes are named as in mouse. From the germline J gene comes the end of the CDR3, since the read stops 1 residue before it. J is TRBJ1-1 and V is TRBV13-2; D unresolved. Germline V lookup: CDR1 NNHNN, CDR2 SYGAGS (reference sequence). The CDR3 has 13 residues. With 4 bases removed from V and 0 bases from J, the gap between germline ends came to 7 bases. The DNA read from the CDR3 is TGTGCCAGCGGTAACCGACAGAACACAGAAGTCTTC. This codes for CASGNRQNTEVF. The CDR3 in its entirety is CASGNRQNTEVFF.

About this clone itself: The gene names given are mouse names. The CDR3 extends 1 residue past the end of the read, so its final part is completed from the germline J gene. This chain links TRBV13-1 with TRBJ2-1; the match to TRBD2 covers 12 bases. There are 15 residues in the CDR3. J was trimmed by 1 base and V by 6 bases; bases with no gene match: 2. The germline CDR1 and CDR2 sequences are NSHNY and SYGAGN. CDR3 protein: CASKGTGGNYAEQFF. The part of the CDR3 DNA that was read is TGTGCCAGCAAGGGGACTGGGGGGAACTATGCTGAGCAGTTC.

Remarks on this clone: The gene names here belong to mouse. The read stops 1 residue short of the end of the CDR3; the missing end is completed from the germline J gene. The chain uses TRBV19 and TRBJ1-3; D is ambiguous. The CDR3 covers 14 residues. CDR1 and CDR2 from the germline V gene are FNHDT and SITEND (reference sequence). V dropped 0 bases and J dropped 1 base, with 5 bases sitting between them. CDR3 DNA (partial): TGTGCCAGCAGTATAGCAGTATCTGGAAATACGCTCTAT. This gives the protein CASSIAVSGNTLY. In full, the CDR3 is CASSIAVSGNTLYF.

As regards this clone: Germline and genes here are mouse. The observed sequence ends 1 residue before the CDR3 terminus, with the missing tail filled in from the germline J gene. This chain links TRBV4 with TRBJ2-7; 7 bases align to TRBD1. Trimming removed 4 bases from V and 4 bases from J; junction bases left unmatched: 1. CDR1 is LGHDT, CDR2 YNNKQL, per germline (reference sequence). The CDR3 runs to 12 residues. The CDR3 region is CASSSGQYEQYF. The CDR3 DNA, read in part, is TGTGCCAGCAGCTCGGGACAGTATGAACAGTAC.

A note on this clone: Each gene name is a mouse one. The sequenced part of the CDR3 DNA is TGTGCCAGCAGCCAAGAGGGTGGGGCAAACACCGGGCAGCTCTAC. It translates to CASSQEGGANTGQLY. The full CDR3 is CASSQEGGANTGQLYF. This chain joins TRBV2 and TRBJ2-2, with D perhaps TRBD2 (5 bases). The CDR3 end is not reached by the read, which stops 1 residue before it; the germline J gene fills it in. The CDR3 covers 16 residues. V dropped 0 bases and J dropped 0 bases, with 8 bases sitting between them. Germline loops: CDR1 LGHNA, CDR2 YSYQKL.

As to this clone: Gene names and germline match the mouse. The read stops 1 residue short of the end of the CDR3; the missing end is completed from the germline J gene. This rearrangement joins TRBV13-2 to TRBJ2-1; 10 bases are a match to TRBD2. Trimming at V came to 1 base and at J to 3 bases, leaving 1 base not matched to a gene. CDR1 is NNHNN, CDR2 SYGAGS, per germline (reference sequence). The CDR3 contains 15 residues. CDR3 protein: CASGDTGGVYAEQFF. The part of the CDR3 DNA that was read is TGTGCCAGCGGTGATACTGGGGGGGTCTATGCTGAGCAGTTC.

Concerning this clone: Mouse gene names and germline throughout. The CDR3 end is not reached by the read, which stops 1 residue before it; the germline J gene fills it in. This chain uses TRBV13-2 with TRBJ1-5, with TRBD1 identical over 9 bases. There are 13 residues in the CDR3. CDR1 NNHNN and CDR2 SYGAGS come from the germline V gene (reference sequence). V shed 5 bases and J 4 bases; nucleotides not matched to a gene: 1. CDR3 DNA (partial): TGTGCCAGCGGACAGGGGGCGAACCAGGCTCCGCTT. It encodes CASGQGANQAPL. The full CDR3 protein reads CASGQGANQAPLF.

As for this clone: All gene names here are mouse names. With the read ending 1 residue before the CDR3 end, the germline J gene is used to fill in that end. The same CDR3 is also encoded by other DNA sequences in this sample. The chain has TRBV5 and TRBJ2-7; 12 bases line up with TRBD2. The ends lost 0 bases at V and 2 bases at J; junction bases unmatched: 2. This CDR3 region has 16 residues. Germline-derived CDR1 and CDR2 are LGHNA and YNLKQL (reference sequence). The sequenced CDR3 bases are TGTGCCAGCAGCCAAGATCGGACTGGGGGGGCCTATGAACAGTAC. Translation gives CASSQDRTGGAYEQY. The whole CDR3 is CASSQDRTGGAYEQYF.

Points on this clone: Mouse gene names apply. The read falls 1 residue short of the CDR3 end, and the missing part is taken from the germline J gene. V usage is TRBV14 and J usage is TRBJ2-7, with 7 positions matching TRBD1. The CDR3 sequence is 14 residues long. V lost 5 bases, J lost 0 bases, and 5 bases stayed unmatched. CDR1 SGHDT and CDR2 FRDEAV come from the germline V gene. CDR3 DNA, as far as it was read: TGTGCCAGCAGGCCGACAGGGAGCTCCTATGAACAGTAC. This encodes CASRPTGSSYEQY. The complete CDR3 sequence is CASRPTGSSYEQYF.

With respect to this clone: These gene names are mouse names. The CDR3 extends 1 residue past the end of the read, so its final part is completed from the germline J gene. This sequence joins TRBV29 and TRBJ1-1, with D possibly matching TRBD1 (5 bases). Trimming took off 1 base at V and 3 bases at J, with 9 bases between the two ends. Germline values: CDR1 MSHET, CDR2 SYDVDS. CDR3 length equals 14 residues. Partial CDR3 DNA: TGTGCTAGCAGTTTATTGGGGGGGGACACAGAAGTCTTC. Amino acid sequence: CASSLLGGDTEVF. The whole CDR3 protein is CASSLLGGDTEVFF.

Worth noting for this clone: Genes and germline come from the mouse. This chain's CDR3 is CAWSLAGGNERLFF. The sequenced CDR3 bases are TGTGCCTGGAGTCTGGCAGGGGGAAACGAAAGATTATTT. This chain uses TRBV31 with TRBJ1-4; TRBD1 agrees at 7 bases. The read ends 1 residue before the CDR3 terminus; that terminus is restored from the germline J gene. This CDR3 is built from 14 residues. Trimming removed 0 bases from V and 5 bases from J; junction bases left unmatched: 3. CDR1 GKSSPN and CDR2 SITVG come from the germline V gene. Full variable domain (missing parts from reference TRBV31 and TRBJ1-4): AQTIHQWPVAEIKAVGSPLSLGCTIKGKSSPNLYWYWQATGGTLQQLFYSITVGQVESVVQLNLSASRPKDDQFILSTEKLLLSHSGFYLCAWSLAGGNERLFFGHGTKLSVL.

Points on this clone: Gene names are the mouse ones. The sequenced CDR3 bases are TGTGCCAGCAGCCAAGAACCAGGAAGCTCCTATGAACAGTAC. It codes for CASSQEPGSSYEQY. From start to end, the CDR3 is CASSQEPGSSYEQYF. The V and J genes are TRBV5 and TRBJ2-7; D not certain. The read finishes 1 residue shy of the CDR3 end, and the germline J gene is used to complete it. There are 15 residues in the CDR3. The ends were cut back, 0 bases at V and 0 bases at J, with 9 bases in the middle. Germline CDR1 is LGHNA and CDR2 is YNLKQL (reference sequence).

Concerning this clone: Mouse germline and gene names are used. The observed sequence ends 1 residue before the CDR3 terminus, with the missing tail filled in from the germline J gene. This sequence joins TRBV13-1 and TRBJ1-4; 11 bases align to TRBD1. The CDR3 has 15 amino acids. CDR1 is NSHNY, CDR2 SYGAGN, per germline. V lost 5 bases and J lost 1; bases outside the gene matches: 1. The sequenced CDR3 bases are TGTGCCAGCAGAGGGACAGGGGGTTCCAACGAAAGATTATTT. As protein: CASRGTGGSNERLF. The complete CDR3 sequence is CASRGTGGSNERLFF.

This clone turned up a few times. Genes here carry mouse names. The read is 1 residue too short to cover the CDR3 end, so that end is filled in from the germline J gene. The chain couples TRBV2 to TRBJ2-7; 9 bases line up with TRBD2. This CDR3 has 15 residues. CDR1 and CDR2 (germline): LGHNA, YSYQKL. After removal of 0 bases from V and 2 bases from J, the junction contained 2 bases not matched to a gene. CDR3 DNA, as far as it was read: TGTGCCAGCAGCCAAGAGGGGACTGGGACCTATGAACAGTAC. It yields the protein CASSQEGTGTYEQY. The entire CDR3 is CASSQEGTGTYEQYF.

In the case of this clone: Gene names follow the mouse nomenclature. The read terminates 1 residue before the CDR3 end, so the remaining end is supplied by the germline J gene. The rearrangement joins TRBV12-2 to TRBJ1-2; D is ambiguous. Trimming shortened V by 0 bases and J by 0 bases, and 7 bases separated the two germline ends. This CDR3 contains 14 residues. Germline V gene sequence: CDR1 SGHLS, CDR2 HYDKME. CDR3 DNA, as far as it was read: TGTGCCAGCTCTCTCGCCCATCCAAACTCCGACTACACC. It codes for CASSLAHPNSDYT. In full, the CDR3 reads CASSLAHPNSDYTF. The full variable domain, its missing parts supplied by reference TRBV12-2 and TRBJ1-2, is NSGVVQSPRYIIKGKGERSILKCIPISGHLSVAWYQQTQGQELKFFIQHYDKMERDKGNLPSRFSVQQFDDYHSEMNMSALELEDSAVYFCASSLAHPNSDYTFGSGTRLLVI.

This clone was seen only once. Mouse names are used for the genes. The sequenced fragment ends 1 residue before the CDR3 boundary, so the rest is inferred from the germline J gene. This sequence joins TRBV1 and TRBJ1-1; D is possibly TRBD1 (5 bases). V was cut by 0 bases and J by 4 bases, with 6 bases left in between. The CDR3 has 13 residues. Germline V gene lookup returns CDR1 NSQYPW and CDR2 LRSPGD (reference sequence). The CDR3: CTCSADGGTEVFF. Partial CDR3 DNA: TGCACCTGCAGTGCAGATGGGGGCACAGAAGTCTTC. Complete variable domain (other parts from reference TRBV1 and TRBJ1-1): VTLLEQNPRWRLVPRGQAVNLRCILKNSQYPWMSWYQQDLQKQLQWLFTLRSPGDKEVKSLPGADYLATRVTDTELRLQVANMSQGRTLYCTCSADGGTEVFFGKGTRLTVV.

Concerning this clone: Any gene name here is a mouse gene name. The sequence runs out 1 residue before the end of the CDR3; the remainder is reconstructed from the germline J gene. The rearrangement joins TRBV13-2 to TRBJ1-2; D gene ambiguous. V shed 0 bases and J shed 1 base, with 13 bases lying between them. The CDR3 is 16 residues long. Per the germline V gene, CDR1 is NNHNN and CDR2 is SYGAGS (reference sequence). The CDR3 bases that were read are TGTGCCAGCGGTGATGTTTACGGATCAAAAAACTCCGACTACACC. Encoded protein: CASGDVYGSKNSDYT. Given in full, the CDR3 is CASGDVYGSKNSDYTF.

Turning to this clone: The gene names here belong to mouse. The CDR3 end falls 1 residue outside the read, so it is completed with the germline J gene. The genes are TRBV13-2 and TRBJ2-1, with 10 bases identical to TRBD2. Losses at the gene ends were 2 bases for V and 3 bases for J; bases not matched to a gene: 2. This CDR3 contains 15 residues. From germline, CDR1 is NNHNN and CDR2 SYGAGS (reference sequence). CDR3 bases read: TGTGCCAGCGGTGAGAACTGGGGGGGCTATGCTGAGCAGTTC. This sequence encodes CASGENWGGYAEQF. The complete CDR3 sequence is CASGENWGGYAEQFF.